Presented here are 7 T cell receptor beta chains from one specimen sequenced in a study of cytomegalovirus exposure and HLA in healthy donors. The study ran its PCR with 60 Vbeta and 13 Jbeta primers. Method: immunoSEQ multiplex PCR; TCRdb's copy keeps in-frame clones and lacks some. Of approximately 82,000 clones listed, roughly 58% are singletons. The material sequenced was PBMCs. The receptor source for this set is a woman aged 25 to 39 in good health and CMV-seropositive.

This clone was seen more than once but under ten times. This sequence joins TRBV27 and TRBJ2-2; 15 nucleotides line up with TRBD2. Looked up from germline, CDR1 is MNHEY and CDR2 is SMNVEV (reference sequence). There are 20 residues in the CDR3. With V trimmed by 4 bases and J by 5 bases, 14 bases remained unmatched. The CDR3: CASSSWTSGGGKGRTGELFF. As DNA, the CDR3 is TGTGCCAGCAGTTCCTGGACTAGCGGGGGGGGCAAGGGGAGAACCGGGGAGCTGTTTTTT.

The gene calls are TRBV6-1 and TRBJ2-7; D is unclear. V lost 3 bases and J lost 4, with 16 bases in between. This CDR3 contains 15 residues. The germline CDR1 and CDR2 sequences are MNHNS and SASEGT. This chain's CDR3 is CASSDAPPRSYEQYF. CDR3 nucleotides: TGTGCCAGCAGTGATGCGCCCCCTAGAAGTTACGAGCAGTACTTC.

CDR3 amino acids: CATSREGHGNQPQHF. The CDR3 DNA sequence: TGTGCCACCAGCAGAGAGGGGCATGGCAATCAGCCCCAGCATTTT. The chain is built from TRBV15 and TRBJ1-5; a possible D gene is TRBD1 (5 bases). V lost 0 bases and J 2 bases, leaving 8 bases between the germline ends. The CDR3 runs to 15 residues. Germline assignment: CDR1 LNHNV and CDR2 YYDKDF (reference sequence).

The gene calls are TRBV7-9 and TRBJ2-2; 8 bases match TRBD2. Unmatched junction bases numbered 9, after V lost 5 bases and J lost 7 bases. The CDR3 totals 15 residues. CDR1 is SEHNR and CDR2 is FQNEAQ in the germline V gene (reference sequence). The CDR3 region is CASSTRGGKNGELFF. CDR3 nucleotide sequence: TGTGCCAGCAGCACACGGGGGGGAAAAAACGGGGAGCTGTTTTTT.

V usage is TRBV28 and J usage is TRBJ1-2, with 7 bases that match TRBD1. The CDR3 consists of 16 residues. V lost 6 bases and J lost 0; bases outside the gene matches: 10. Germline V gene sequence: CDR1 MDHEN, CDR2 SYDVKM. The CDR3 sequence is CASRSEDRLSNYGYTF. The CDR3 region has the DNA TGTGCCAGCAGATCGGAGGACAGGCTTTCTAACTATGGCTACACCTTC.

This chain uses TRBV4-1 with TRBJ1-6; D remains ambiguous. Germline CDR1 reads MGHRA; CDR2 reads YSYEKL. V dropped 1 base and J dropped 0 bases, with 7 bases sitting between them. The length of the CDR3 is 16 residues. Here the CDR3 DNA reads TGCGCCAGCAGCCAAGGATTCAGCTCCTATAATTCACCCCTCCACTTT. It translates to CASSQGFSSYNSPLHF.

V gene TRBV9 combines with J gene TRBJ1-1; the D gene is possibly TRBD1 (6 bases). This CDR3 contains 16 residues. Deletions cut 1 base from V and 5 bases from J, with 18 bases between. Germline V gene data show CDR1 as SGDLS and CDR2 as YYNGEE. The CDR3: CASSVTTQGPGTEAFF. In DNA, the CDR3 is TGTGCCAGCAGCGTAACAACACAGGGTCCTGGAACTGAAGCTTTCTTT. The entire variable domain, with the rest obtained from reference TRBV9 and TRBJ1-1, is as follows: DSGVTQTPKHLITATGQRVTLRCSPRSGDLSVYWYQQSLDQGLQFLIQYYNGEERAKGNILERFSAQQFPDLHSELNLSSLELGDSALYFCASSVTTQGPGTEAFFGQGTRLTVV.